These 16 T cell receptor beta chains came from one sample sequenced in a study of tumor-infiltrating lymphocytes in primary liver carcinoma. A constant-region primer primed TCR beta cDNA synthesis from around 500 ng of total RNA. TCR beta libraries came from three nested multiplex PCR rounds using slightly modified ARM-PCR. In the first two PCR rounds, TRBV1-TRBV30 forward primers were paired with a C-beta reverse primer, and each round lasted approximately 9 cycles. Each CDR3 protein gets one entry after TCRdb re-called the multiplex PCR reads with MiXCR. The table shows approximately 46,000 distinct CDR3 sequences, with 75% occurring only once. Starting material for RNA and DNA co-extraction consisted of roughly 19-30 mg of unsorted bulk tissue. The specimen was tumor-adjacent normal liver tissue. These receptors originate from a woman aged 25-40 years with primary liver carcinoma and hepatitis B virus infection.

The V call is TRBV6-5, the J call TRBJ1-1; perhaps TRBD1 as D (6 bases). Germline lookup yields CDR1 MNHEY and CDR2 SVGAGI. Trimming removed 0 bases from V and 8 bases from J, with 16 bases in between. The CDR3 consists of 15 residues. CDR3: CASSYSGGLGSEAFF. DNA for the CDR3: TGTGCCAGCAGTTACTCGGGGGGCCTGGGGAGCGAAGCTTTCTTT.

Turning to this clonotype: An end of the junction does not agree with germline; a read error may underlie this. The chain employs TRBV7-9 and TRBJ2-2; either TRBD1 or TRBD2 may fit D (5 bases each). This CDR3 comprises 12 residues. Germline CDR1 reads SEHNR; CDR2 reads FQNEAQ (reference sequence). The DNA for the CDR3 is TGTGCCAGCAGCACGGACACCGGGGATCTGTTTTTT. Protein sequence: CASSTDTGDLFF.

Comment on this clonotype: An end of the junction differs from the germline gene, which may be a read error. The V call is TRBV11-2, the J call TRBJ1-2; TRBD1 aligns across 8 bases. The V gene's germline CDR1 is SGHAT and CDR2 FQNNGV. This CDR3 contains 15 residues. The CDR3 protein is CTSSRRGRGSYGYTF. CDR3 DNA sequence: TGTACCAGCAGCCGCAGGGGGCGCGGTAGCTATGGCTACACCTTC.

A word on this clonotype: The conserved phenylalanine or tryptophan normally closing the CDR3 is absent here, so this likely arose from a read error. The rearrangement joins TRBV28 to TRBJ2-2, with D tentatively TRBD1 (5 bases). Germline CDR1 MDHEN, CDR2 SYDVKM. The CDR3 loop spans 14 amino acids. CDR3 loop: CATARGEETGELFS. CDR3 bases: TGTGCAACCGCAAGGGGCGAAGAAACCGGGGAGCTGTTTTCT.

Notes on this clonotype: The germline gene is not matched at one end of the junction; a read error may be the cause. Here the CDR3 reads CFISEKEPYELYF. The CDR3, as DNA: TGTTTCATCAGTGAGAAGGAGCCTTACGAGCTGTACTTC. The rearrangement joins TRBV10-3 to TRBJ2-7; D ambiguous. Germline CDR1 reads ENHRY; CDR2 reads SYGVKD. The length of the CDR3 is 13 residues.

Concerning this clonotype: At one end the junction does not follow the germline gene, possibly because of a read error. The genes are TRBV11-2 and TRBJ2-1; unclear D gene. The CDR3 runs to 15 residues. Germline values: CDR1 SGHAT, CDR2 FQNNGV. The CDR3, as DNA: TGTGCCGGCAGCTTAGAACTTGTTACATACAATGAGCAGTTATTC. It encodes CAGSLELVTYNEQLF.

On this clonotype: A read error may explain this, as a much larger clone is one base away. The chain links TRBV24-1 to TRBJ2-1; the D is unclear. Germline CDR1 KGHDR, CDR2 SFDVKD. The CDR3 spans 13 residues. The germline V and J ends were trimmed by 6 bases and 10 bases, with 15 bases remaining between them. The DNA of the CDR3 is TGTGCCACCAGTAATCGGGTCCGGATAGAGCAGTTCTTC. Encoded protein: CATSNRVRIEQFF.

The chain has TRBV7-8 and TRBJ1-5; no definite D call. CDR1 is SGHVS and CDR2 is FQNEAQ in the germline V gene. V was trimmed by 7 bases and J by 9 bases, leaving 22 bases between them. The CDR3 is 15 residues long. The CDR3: CASNFKQTLKGPQHF. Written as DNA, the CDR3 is TGTGCCAGCAACTTCAAACAGACTCTCAAGGGGCCCCAGCATTTT.

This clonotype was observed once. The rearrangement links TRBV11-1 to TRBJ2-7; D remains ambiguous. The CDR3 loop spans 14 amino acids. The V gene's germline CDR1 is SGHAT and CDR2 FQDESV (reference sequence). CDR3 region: CTGSLVTASYEQYF. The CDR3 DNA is TGTACCGGTAGCTTAGTGACGGCCTCCTACGAGCAGTACTTC.

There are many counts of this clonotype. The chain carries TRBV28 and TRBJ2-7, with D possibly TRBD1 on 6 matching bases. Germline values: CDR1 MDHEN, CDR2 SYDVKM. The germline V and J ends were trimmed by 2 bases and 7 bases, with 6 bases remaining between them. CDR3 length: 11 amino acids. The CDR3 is CASSLRGEQYF. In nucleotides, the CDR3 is TGTGCCAGCAGTTTAAGGGGGGAGCAGTACTTC.

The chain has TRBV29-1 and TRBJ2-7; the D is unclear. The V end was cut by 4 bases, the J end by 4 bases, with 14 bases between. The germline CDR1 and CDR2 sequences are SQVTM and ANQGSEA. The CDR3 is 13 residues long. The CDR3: CSVAGIVSYEQYF. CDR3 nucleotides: TGCAGCGTTGCGGGCATTGTCTCGTACGAGCAGTACTTC.

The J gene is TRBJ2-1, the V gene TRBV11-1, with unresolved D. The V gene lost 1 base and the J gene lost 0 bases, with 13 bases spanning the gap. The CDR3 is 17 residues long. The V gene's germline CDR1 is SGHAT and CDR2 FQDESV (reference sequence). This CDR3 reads CASSLGYPVDSYNEQFF. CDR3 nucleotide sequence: TGTGCCAGCAGCTTAGGGTATCCGGTAGACTCCTACAATGAGCAGTTCTTC.

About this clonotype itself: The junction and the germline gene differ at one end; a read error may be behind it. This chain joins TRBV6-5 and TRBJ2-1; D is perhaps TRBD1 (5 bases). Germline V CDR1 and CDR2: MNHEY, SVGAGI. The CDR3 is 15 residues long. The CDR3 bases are TGTACCAGCAGCCTTGCTCTATGGGGCCCCAATGAGCAGTTCTTC. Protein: CTSSLALWGPNEQFF.

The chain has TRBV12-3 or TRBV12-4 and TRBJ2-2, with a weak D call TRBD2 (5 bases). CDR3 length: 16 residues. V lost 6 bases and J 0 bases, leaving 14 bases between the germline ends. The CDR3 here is CASSFTGITNTGELFF. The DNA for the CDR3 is TGTGCCAGCAGCTTCACCGGGATTACGAACACCGGGGAGCTGTTTTTT.

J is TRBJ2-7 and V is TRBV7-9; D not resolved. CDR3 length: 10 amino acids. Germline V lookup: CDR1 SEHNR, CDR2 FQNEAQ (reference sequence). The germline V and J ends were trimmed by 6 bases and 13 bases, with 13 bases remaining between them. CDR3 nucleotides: TGTGCCAGCAGTGAATCCGGGCAATACTTC. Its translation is CASSESGQYF.

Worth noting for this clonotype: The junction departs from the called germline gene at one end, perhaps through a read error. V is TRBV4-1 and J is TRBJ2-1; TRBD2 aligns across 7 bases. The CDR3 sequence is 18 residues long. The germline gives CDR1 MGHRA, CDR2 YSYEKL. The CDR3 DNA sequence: TGCGCCAGCAGCCAAGGCACTACTAGAGGGAGGGTATACAATGAGCAATTCTTC. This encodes CASSQGTTRGRVYNEQFF.